This is a list of T cell receptor beta chains from one sample in a study of blood T cell repertoires in COVID-19. Here immunoSEQ multiplex PCR was the method, and the copy in TCRdb shows in-frame clones only, minus some. The data contain over 110,000 clones, over 75% of them singletons. Material for sequencing was peripheral blood. The receptor source for this set is a man aged 70 or older with acute or convalescent COVID-19. The conserved cysteine and the conserved F or W are not part of the CDR3 here. A D gene is named only where the DNA matches it firmly.

ASSVGTDLRVQY,TRBV9,TRBJ2-7,.
ASSLRAGSNTDTQY,TRBV9,TRBJ2-3,TRBD2
AWFSTDTQY,TRBV30,TRBJ2-3,.
ASSSDTWNTEAF,TRBV5-1,TRBJ1-1,.
AARAGIYNSPLH,TRBV7-2,TRBJ1-6,.
ASSLSQGKSPLH,TRBV7-8,TRBJ1-6,TRBD1
ASRGRVTAQPQH,TRBV2,TRBJ1-5,.
ASSFYYSSGNTIY,TRBV28,TRBJ1-3,.
ASSLAGTSRETQY,TRBV5-1,TRBJ2-5,TRBD2
ATSRPAGPARGYT,TRBV15,TRBJ1-2,.
ASSYSGGVGTGELF,TRBV6-5,TRBJ2-2,.
ASSLTSGGANEQF,TRBV7-9,TRBJ2-1,TRBD2
ASSAQGAGYGYT,TRBV4-2,TRBJ1-2,TRBD1
ASSLETGVRVKAF,TRBV11-2,TRBJ1-1,TRBD1
ASRPGGNTEAF,TRBV10-1,TRBJ1-1,TRBD1
ASSLQGGLKGGYT,TRBV5-4,TRBJ1-2,TRBD1
ASSPRQGGNYGYT,TRBV7-9,TRBJ1-2,.
ASSQYGTGANEAF,TRBV19,TRBJ1-1,TRBD1
ASSLQGSGYNEQF,TRBV27,TRBJ2-1,.
ASSKDRADEQY,TRBV5-1,TRBJ2-7,TRBD1
ASSQDIQGINYGYT,TRBV3-1/TRBV3-2,TRBJ1-2,TRBD1
AWILRATYNEQF,TRBV30,TRBJ2-1,.
ASSFGGQETQY,TRBV5-1,TRBJ2-5,.
ASSVTGYGANVLT,TRBV6-4,TRBJ2-6,.
ASSGMTGDTGELF,TRBV9,TRBJ2-2,TRBD1
AISESEGLAGDTQY,TRBV10-3,TRBJ2-3,TRBD2
ASSVATGRVSMNTEAF,TRBV9,TRBJ1-1,.
ASSPDRGSYNEQF,TRBV6-5,TRBJ2-1,TRBD1
ASSAVLNEKLF,TRBV10-1,TRBJ1-4,.
ASSPRTMGNTIY,TRBV7-9,TRBJ1-3,.
ASSVVENTEAF,TRBV2,TRBJ1-1,.
ASSFSPFKAF,TRBV5-6,TRBJ1-1,.
ASSLRTESTDTQY,TRBV5-1,TRBJ2-3,.
ASSEGQGAGRSEAF,TRBV5-1,TRBJ1-1,TRBD1
ASSLPLVTGELF,TRBV5-1,TRBJ2-2,.
ASSLRDRAQVLT,TRBV19,TRBJ2-6,TRBD1
ASSSRRNYGYT,TRBV27,TRBJ1-2,.
ASSLALFSGNTIY,TRBV5-1,TRBJ1-3,.
ASVPGAYQPQH,TRBV28,TRBJ1-5,.
ASSFLAGGNSPLH,TRBV5-1,TRBJ1-6,TRBD1
ASSFQSLSPLH,TRBV27,TRBJ1-6,.
ASSYSGTSGSDTQY,TRBV6-5,TRBJ2-3,TRBD2
ASSFSQGFTEAF,TRBV5-5,TRBJ1-1,.
ASSSNARGSDTQY,TRBV11-1,TRBJ2-3,.
ASSLYGTATNEKLF,TRBV28,TRBJ1-4,TRBD1
ASSLQGVDSPLH,TRBV7-9,TRBJ1-6,TRBD1
ASSLANVAGTQETQY,TRBV5-1,TRBJ2-5,.
ASSPLGGVRDTQY,TRBV27,TRBJ2-3,.
ASSPAPDYEQY,TRBV9,TRBJ2-7,.
AISAAGGFNQPQH,TRBV10-3,TRBJ1-5,TRBD1
ASSKERTGGEKLF,TRBV5-4,TRBJ1-4,.
ASSLVAGGYGNTIY,TRBV5-1,TRBJ1-3,TRBD1
ATSVGGGVTDTQY,TRBV24-1,TRBJ2-3,.
SVGEVSLDTQY,TRBV29-1,TRBJ2-3,.
ASSLRGRAYEQY,TRBV7-2,TRBJ2-7,.
ASSPADRGRGYT,TRBV28,TRBJ1-2,TRBD1
ASSLTSGPYNEQF,TRBV7-2,TRBJ2-1,TRBD2